This TCR beta chain was captured in a study of cytomegalovirus exposure and HLA in healthy donors. General study findings and limits: According to a subsequent analysis, TCR clusters from the first cohort were inclined to appear together in the 100 to 150 validation repertoires.

This clone was recorded a few times. The target antigen is unknown. TCRdb's copy holds only in-frame clones and misses some; the assay was immunoSEQ multiplex PCR. The sample shows about 50,000 clones, approximately 85% of them seen only once. The CDR3 contains 16 residues. Unmatched junction bases numbered 10, after V lost 4 bases and J lost 3 bases. Germline CDR1 reads SGHRS; CDR2 reads YFSETQ. The approximately 120-subject validation cohort, separate from the roughly 700-subject first cohort, included the donors. The sequenced sample was PBMCs. The V and J genes are TRBV5-1 and TRBJ2-4; 7 bases fit TRBD2. The receptor's source is a woman in her 30s in good health and CMV-seronegative. CDR3 sequence reads: CASSPFAGVVKNIQYF. The CDR3 DNA sequence: TGCGCCAGCAGCCCCTTCGCGGGGGTTGTCAAAAACATTCAGTACTTC.